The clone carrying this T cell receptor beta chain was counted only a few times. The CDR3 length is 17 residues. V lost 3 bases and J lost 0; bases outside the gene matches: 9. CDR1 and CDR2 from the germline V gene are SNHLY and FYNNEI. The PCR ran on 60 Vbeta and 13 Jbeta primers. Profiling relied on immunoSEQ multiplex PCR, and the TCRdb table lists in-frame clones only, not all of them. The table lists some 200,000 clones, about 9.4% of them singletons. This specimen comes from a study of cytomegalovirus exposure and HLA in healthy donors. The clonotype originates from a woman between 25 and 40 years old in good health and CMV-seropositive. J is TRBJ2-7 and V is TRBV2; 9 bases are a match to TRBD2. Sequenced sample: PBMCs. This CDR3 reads CASSDIASGDNSYEQYF. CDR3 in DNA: TGTGCCAGCAGTGACATCGCTAGCGGGGACAACTCCTACGAGCAGTACTTC.